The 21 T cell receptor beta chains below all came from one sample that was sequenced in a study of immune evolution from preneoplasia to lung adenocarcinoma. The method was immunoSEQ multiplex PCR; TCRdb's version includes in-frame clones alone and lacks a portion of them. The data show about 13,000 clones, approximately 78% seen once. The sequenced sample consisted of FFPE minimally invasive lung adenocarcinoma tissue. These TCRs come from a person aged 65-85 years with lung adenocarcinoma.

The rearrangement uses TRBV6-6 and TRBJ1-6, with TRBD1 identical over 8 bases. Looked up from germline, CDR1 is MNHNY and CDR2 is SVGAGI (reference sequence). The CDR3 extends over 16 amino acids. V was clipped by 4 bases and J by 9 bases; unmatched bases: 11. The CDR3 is CASSSYGTGSASPLHF. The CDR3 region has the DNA TGTGCCAGCAGTTCCTACGGGACAGGCTCCGCTTCACCCCTCCACTTT.

The CDR3 DNA reads TGCGCCAGCAGGCCCGGGACAGCGAAGGGGTACGGAACGCGTGGAGACACTGAAGCTTTCTTT. It is translated as CASRPGTAKGYGTRGDTEAFF. V gene TRBV4-1 combines with J gene TRBJ1-1; 7 bases fit TRBD1. V gave up 6 bases and J gave up 3 bases; unmatched junction bases: 28. This CDR3 is 21 amino acids long. CDR1 is MGHRA, CDR2 YSYEKL, per germline.

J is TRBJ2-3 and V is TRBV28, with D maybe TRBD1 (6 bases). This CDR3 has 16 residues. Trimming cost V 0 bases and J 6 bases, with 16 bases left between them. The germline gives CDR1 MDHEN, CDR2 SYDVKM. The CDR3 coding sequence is TGTGCCAGCAGTTTATGGGGGACACTAGTTTGGGATACGCAGTATTTT. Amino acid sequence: CASSLWGTLVWDTQYF.

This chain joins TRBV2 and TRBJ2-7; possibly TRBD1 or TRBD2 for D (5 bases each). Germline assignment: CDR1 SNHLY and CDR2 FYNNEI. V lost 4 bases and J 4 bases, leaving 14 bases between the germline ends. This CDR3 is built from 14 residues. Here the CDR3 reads CASSVGDSGYEQYF. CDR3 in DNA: TGTGCCAGCAGTGTGGGAGACAGTGGGTACGAGCAGTACTTC.

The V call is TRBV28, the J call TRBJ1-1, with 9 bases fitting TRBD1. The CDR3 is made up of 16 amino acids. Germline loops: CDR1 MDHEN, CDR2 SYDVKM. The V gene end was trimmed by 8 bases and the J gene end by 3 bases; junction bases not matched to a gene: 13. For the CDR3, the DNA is TGTGCCAGCCGTCTGGTGACAGGGGGATTGGACACTGAAGCTTTCTTT. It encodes CASRLVTGGLDTEAFF.

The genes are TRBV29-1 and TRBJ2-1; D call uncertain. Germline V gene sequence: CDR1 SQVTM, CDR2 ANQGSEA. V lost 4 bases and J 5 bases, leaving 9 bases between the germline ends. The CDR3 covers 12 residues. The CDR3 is CSVVWSDNEQFF. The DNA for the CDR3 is TGCAGCGTTGTCTGGTCAGACAATGAGCAGTTCTTC.

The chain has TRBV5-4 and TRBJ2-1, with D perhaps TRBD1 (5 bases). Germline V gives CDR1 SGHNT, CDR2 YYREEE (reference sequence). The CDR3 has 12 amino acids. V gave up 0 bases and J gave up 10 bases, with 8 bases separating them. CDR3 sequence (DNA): TGTGCCAGCAGCTTGGATAGGGGCGAGCAGTTCTTC. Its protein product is CASSLDRGEQFF. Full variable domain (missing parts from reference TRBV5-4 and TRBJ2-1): ETGVTQSPTHLIKTRGQQVTLRCSSQSGHNTVSWYQQALGQGPQFIFQYYREEENGRGNFPPRFSGLQFPNYSSELNVNALELDDSALYLCASSLDRGEQFFGPGTRLTVL.

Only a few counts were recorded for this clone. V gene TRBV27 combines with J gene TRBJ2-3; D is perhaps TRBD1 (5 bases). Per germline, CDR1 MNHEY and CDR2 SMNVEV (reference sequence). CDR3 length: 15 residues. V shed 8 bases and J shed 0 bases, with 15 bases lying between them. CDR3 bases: TGTGCCAGCCGCCAGACAGTCGTTAGCACAGATACGCAGTATTTT. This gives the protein CASRQTVVSTDTQYF.

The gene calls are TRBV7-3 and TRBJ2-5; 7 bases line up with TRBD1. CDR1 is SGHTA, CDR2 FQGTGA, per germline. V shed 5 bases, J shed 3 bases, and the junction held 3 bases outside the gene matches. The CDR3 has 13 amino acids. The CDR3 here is CASSRGTEETQYF. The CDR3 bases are TGTGCCAGCAGCCGAGGGACAGAAGAGACCCAGTACTTC.

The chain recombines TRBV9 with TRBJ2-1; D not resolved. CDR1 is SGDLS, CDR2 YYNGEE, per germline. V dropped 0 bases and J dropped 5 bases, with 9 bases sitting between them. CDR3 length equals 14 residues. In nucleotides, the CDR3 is TGTGCCAGCAGCGTAGGCAGCGCCCACAATGAGCAGTTCTTC. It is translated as CASSVGSAHNEQFF. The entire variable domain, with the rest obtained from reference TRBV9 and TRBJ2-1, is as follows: DSGVTQTPKHLITATGQRVTLRCSPRSGDLSVYWYQQSLDQGLQFLIQYYNGEERAKGNILERFSAQQFPDLHSELNLSSLELGDSALYFCASSVGSAHNEQFFGPGTRLTVL.

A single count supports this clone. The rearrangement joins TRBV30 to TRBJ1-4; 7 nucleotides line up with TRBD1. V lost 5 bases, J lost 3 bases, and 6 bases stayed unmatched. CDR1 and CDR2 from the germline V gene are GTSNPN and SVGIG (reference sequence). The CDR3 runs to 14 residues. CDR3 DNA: TGTGCCTGGTCGAGGACAGGCCCTAATGAAAAACTGTTTTTT. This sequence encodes CAWSRTGPNEKLFF.

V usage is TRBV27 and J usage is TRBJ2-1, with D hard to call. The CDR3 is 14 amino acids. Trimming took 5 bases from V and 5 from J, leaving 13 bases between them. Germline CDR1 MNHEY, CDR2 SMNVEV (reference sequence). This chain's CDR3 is CASSPWTDHNEQFF. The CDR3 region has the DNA TGTGCCAGCAGTCCCTGGACGGACCACAATGAGCAGTTCTTC.

This chain's CDR3 is CSADRGTQYF. Here the CDR3 DNA reads TGCAGTGCCGACCGGGGTACGCAGTATTTT. The rearrangement links TRBV20-1 to TRBJ2-3; a possible D gene is TRBD2 (5 bases). The CDR3 is made up of 10 amino acids. Germline-derived CDR1 and CDR2 are DFQATT and SNEGSKA (reference sequence). V lost 6 bases and J lost 8, with 9 bases in between.

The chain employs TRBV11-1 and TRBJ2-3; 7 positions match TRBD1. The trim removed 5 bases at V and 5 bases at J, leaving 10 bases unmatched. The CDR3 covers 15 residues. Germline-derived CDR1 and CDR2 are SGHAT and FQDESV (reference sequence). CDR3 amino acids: CASSLGTDLQDTQYF. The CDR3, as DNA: TGTGCCAGCAGCCTCGGGACAGACCTGCAAGATACGCAGTATTTT.

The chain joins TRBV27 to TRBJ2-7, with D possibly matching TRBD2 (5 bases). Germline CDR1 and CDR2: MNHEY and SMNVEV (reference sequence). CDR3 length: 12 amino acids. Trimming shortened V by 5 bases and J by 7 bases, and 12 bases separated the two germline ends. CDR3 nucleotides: TGTGCCAGCAGTAGTAGAGGAGGAGAGCAGTACTTC. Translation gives CASSSRGGEQYF.

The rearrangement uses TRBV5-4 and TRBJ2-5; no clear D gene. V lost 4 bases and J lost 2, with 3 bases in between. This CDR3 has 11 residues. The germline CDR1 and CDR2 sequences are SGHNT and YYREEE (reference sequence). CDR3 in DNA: TGTGCCAGCAGCCAGCAAGAGACCCAGTACTTC. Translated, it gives CASSQQETQYF.

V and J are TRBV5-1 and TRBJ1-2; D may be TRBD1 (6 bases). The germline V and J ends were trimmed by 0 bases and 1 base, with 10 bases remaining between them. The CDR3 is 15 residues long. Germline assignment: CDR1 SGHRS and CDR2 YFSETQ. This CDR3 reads CASSLGQAINYGYTF. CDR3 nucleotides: TGCGCCAGCAGCTTGGGACAGGCCATTAACTATGGCTACACCTTC. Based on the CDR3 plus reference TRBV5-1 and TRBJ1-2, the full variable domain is KAGVTQTPRYLIKTRGQQVTLSCSPISGHRSVSWYQQTPGQGLQFLFEYFSETQRNKGNFPGRFSGRQFSNSRSEMNVSTLELGDSALYLCASSLGQAINYGYTFGSGTRLTVV.

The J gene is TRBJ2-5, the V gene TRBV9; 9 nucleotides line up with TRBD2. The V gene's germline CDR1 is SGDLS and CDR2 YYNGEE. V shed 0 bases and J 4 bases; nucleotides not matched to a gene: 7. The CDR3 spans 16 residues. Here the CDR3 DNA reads TGTGCCAGCAGCGTAGTGGGAGCGGGGGGAGGAGAGACCCAGTACTTC. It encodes CASSVVGAGGGETQYF. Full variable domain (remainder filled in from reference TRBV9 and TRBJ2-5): DSGVTQTPKHLITATGQRVTLRCSPRSGDLSVYWYQQSLDQGLQFLIQYYNGEERAKGNILERFSAQQFPDLHSELNLSSLELGDSALYFCASSVVGAGGGETQYFGPGTRLLVL.

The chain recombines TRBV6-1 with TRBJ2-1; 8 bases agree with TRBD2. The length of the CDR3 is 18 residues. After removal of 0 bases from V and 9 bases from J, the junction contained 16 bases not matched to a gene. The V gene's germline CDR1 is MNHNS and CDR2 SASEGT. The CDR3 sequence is CASSEALVGGAIRAEQFF. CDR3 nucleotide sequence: TGTGCCAGCAGTGAAGCGCTGGTCGGGGGGGCCATTCGTGCTGAGCAGTTCTTC.

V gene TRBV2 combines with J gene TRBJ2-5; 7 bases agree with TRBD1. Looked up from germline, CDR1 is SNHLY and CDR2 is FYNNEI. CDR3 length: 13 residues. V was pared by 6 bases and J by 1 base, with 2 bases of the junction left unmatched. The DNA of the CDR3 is TGTGCCAGCAGGGGGGACAGCCAAGAGACCCAGTACTTC. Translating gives CASRGDSQETQYF.

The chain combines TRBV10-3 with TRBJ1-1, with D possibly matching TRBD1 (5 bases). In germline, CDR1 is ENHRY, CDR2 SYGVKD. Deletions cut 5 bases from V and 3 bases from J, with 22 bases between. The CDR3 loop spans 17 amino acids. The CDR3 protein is CAISSSAGPRRDTEAFF. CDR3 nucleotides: TGTGCCATCAGTTCGTCTGCGGGGCCCAGAAGGGACACTGAAGCTTTCTTT.